The T cell receptor (beta chain) described here comes from a study of blood T cell repertoires in COVID-19. Study in general: PBMCs, B-cell-depleted T cells, or T cells provided the cDNA or gDNA that made up the material.

Recruitment covered about 25 US areas and drew participants whose ages spanned about 18 to 89 years. Donors in Cohort 3 counted as recovered after two negative PCRs, clearance, or symptom resolution. Source study methods: Cell counts per sample came from amplifying reference gene primers. The protocol was immunoSEQ multiplex PCR, while the TCRdb copy is restricted to in-frame clones and leaves out a portion. V, J and clone size are those of that table, while D and trimming were read from the DNA. The sample holds more than 200,000 clones, under 90% seen once. The sequenced material came from PBMCs or T cells enriched from blood (not recorded which). This receptor was taken from a man aged 40-55 years who had recovered from COVID-19.

The CDR3 DNA follows: TGTGCCAGCAGCTTAGGGAGTTCACCCCTCCACTTT. Protein sequence: CASSLGSSPLHF. The chain is built from TRBV7-2 and TRBJ1-6; no firm D call. Germline lookup yields CDR1 SGHTA and CDR2 FQGNSA. This CDR3 is built from 12 residues. The V end was cut by 1 base, the J end by 9 bases, with 4 bases between.